A selection of T cell receptor beta chains follows, all from one sample in a study of low-dose radiotherapy and immunotherapy resistance in tumors. TCRdb analysed the reads with MiXCR anew, one entry per CDR3 protein. The profile shows roughly 100,000 distinct CDR3 sequences, under 25% of them singletons. The sequences come from PBMCs, collected after low-dose radiotherapy plus immunotherapy. The receptors derive from a male donor with prostate cancer. The CDR3 runs from the conserved cysteine through the conserved F or W. The D gene is left open where the match is weak. The listing skips clone size in some rows; elsewhere it reads once, few, many or a size class.

v_gene	abundance	j_gene	d_gene	CDR3nt	CDR3aa
TRBV7-9	many	TRBJ2-3	NA	TGTGCCAGCAGCTTAGTGGCCGCAGATACGCAGTATTTT	CASSLVAADTQYF
TRBV5-1	many	TRBJ2-1	NA	TGCGCCAGCAGCTTGGAAGGGACCGGGGGTCTGTTCTTC	CASSLEGTGGLFF
TRBV19	many	TRBJ2-1	NA	TGTGCCAGTAGGTTTTTGGGGGGCCGCAATGAGCAGTTCTTC	CASRFLGGRNEQFF
TRBV10-3	many	TRBJ2-7	NA	TGTGCCATCAGTGAGTCGACAAGGGAGTCGGGCGAGCAGTACTTC	CAISESTRESGEQYF
TRBV2	many	TRBJ2-7	TRBD2	TGTGCCCACCGGACTAGCCCCTACGAGCAGTACTTC	CAHRTSPYEQYF
TRBV24-1	NA	TRBJ2-3	TRBD1	TGTGCCACCAGTGACACCGGGACAGGACGCACAGATACGCAGTATTTT	CATSDTGTGRTDTQYF
TRBV25-1	many	TRBJ1-4	NA	TGTGCCAGCCGGGACAACAATGAAAAACTGTTTTTT	CASRDNNEKLFF
TRBV12-2	many	TRBJ2-1	NA	TGTGCAAGTCGCTTAGTTCCCCTGACTAGCGGGGGGTACAATGAGCAGTTCTTC	CASRLVPLTSGGYNEQFF
TRBV9	NA	TRBJ2-3	NA	TGTGCCAGCAGCGTAGATCCCACAGATACGCAGTATTTT	CASSVDPTDTQYF
TRBV10-1	many	TRBJ2-3	NA	TGCGCCAGCAGTGGACCAGGAACATCTAGCACAGATACGCAGTATTTT	CASSGPGTSSTDTQYF
TRBV5-8	many	TRBJ1-5	NA	TGTGCCAGCAGCCTCGGGGCCTATAGCAATCAGCCCCAGCATTTT	CASSLGAYSNQPQHF
TRBV18	many	TRBJ1-6	NA	TGTGCCAGCTCCCCCCAGGTGCACACTTCGGGATCACCCCTCCACTTT	CASSPQVHTSGSPLHF
TRBV12-3/TRBV12-4	NA	TRBJ1-4	NA	TGTGCCAGCAGTCAGGGAGGAGAAGAAAAACTGTTTTTT	CASSQGGEEKLFF
TRBV2	many	TRBJ1-5	NA	TGTGCCAGCACGTTGGAGGGTGGGGGACGGACTGGTCAGCCCCAGCATTTT	CASTLEGGGRTGQPQHF
TRBV19	many	TRBJ2-7	TRBD1	TGTGCCAGTAGTCCCCGGGACAGGAGCTCCTACGAGCAGTACTTC	CASSPRDRSSYEQYF
TRBV7-9	many	TRBJ1-2	NA	TGTGCCAGCAGCTTATTGGAGGGGTATGGCTACACCTTC	CASSLLEGYGYTF
TRBV5-1	few	TRBJ1-5	NA	TGCGCCAGCAGCTTACATCCGACGGGCGAGTATCAGCCCCAGCATTTT	CASSLHPTGEYQPQHF
TRBV3-1	many	TRBJ2-5	NA	TGTGCCAGCAGCCAAATGGCCAAAGAGACCCAGTACTTC	CASSQMAKETQYF
TRBV20-1	many	TRBJ2-1	TRBD1	TGCAGTGCTAGAGATCCTGACAGGGGAATTTTTAGGTCCTACAATGAGCAGTTCTTC	CSARDPDRGIFRSYNEQFF
TRBV25-1	NA	TRBJ2-3	NA	TGTGCCAGCAGTGAGGCAACAGCGGGCCGGGGGAATACGCAGTATTTT	CASSEATAGRGNTQYF
TRBV29-1	many	TRBJ1-2	NA	TGCAGCGTTGAAAGCGGTAGGGACTATGGCTACACCTTC	CSVESGRDYGYTF
TRBV5-6	many	TRBJ2-7	TRBD1	TGTGCCAGCAGCTTGGCCCCGACAGGGTTGTACGAGCAGTACTTC	CASSLAPTGLYEQYF
TRBV12-3/TRBV12-4	many	TRBJ2-1	TRBD2	TGTGCCAGCAGTCCTTGGACTAGCGGGGGGTACAATGAGCAGTTCTTC	CASSPWTSGGYNEQFF
TRBV5-4	many	TRBJ2-1	NA	TGTGCCAGCAGCTATAGGGGTCTCGATGAGCAGTTCTTC	CASSYRGLDEQFF
TRBV7-2	many	TRBJ1-2	NA	TGTGCCAGCAGCCTCCTCCCTGGGGGATATGGCTACACCTTC	CASSLLPGGYGYTF
TRBV20-1	many	TRBJ1-5	NA	TGCAGTGCAGGTTATAGCAATCAGCCCCAGCATTTT	CSAGYSNQPQHF
TRBV6-1	many	TRBJ2-7	NA	TGTGCCAGCAGTGAAAGTCCCGAGGGCTACGAGCAGTACTTC	CASSESPEGYEQYF
TRBV19	many	TRBJ2-6	NA	TGTGCCAGCACTCTTCTGGGGGACTCTGGGGCCAACGTCCTGACTTTC	CASTLLGDSGANVLTF
TRBV28	NA	TRBJ2-5	NA	TGTGCCAGCAGTTTATGGCGAGCGGGAGAGACCCAGTACTTC	CASSLWRAGETQYF
TRBV5-1	many	TRBJ2-3	NA	TGCGCCAGCAGCTTTGGGGACTCAAGCACAGATACGCAGTATTTT	CASSFGDSSTDTQYF
TRBV29-1	many	TRBJ2-3	NA	TGCAGCGGTACGCATGCAGATACGCAGTATTTT	CSGTHADTQYF
TRBV20-1	once	TRBJ1-3	NA	TGCAGTGCTAGACTTGGCGCAGCGGGTGGAAACACCATATATTTT	CSARLGAAGGNTIYF
TRBV21-1	NA	TRBJ1-2	NA	TGTGCCAGCAGCAAAAACACAGACGGGGCAGGGGACTATGGCTACACCTTC	CASSKNTDGAGDYGYTF
TRBV20-1	NA	TRBJ2-2	NA	TGCAGTGCTAAGGGCAGGGGAGTGGCGAACACCGGGGAGCTGTTTTTT	CSAKGRGVANTGELFF
TRBV4-1	many	TRBJ2-1	TRBD2	TGCGCCAGCAGCCAAGAAAGCGGGGGGGACAATGAGCAGTTCTTC	CASSQESGGDNEQFF
TRBV11-2	many	TRBJ2-3	TRBD1	TGTGCCAGCAGCCGGGACAGGGCAACGCAGTATTTT	CASSRDRATQYF
TRBV2	NA	TRBJ2-3	NA	TGTGCCAGCATATTTGTAGATACGCAGTATTTT	CASIFVDTQYF
TRBV6-2/TRBV6-3	many	TRBJ2-5	NA	TGTGCCAGCAGTGAATTTCAACATCCCCCCCAAGAGACCCAGTACTTC	CASSEFQHPPQETQYF
TRBV24-1	many	TRBJ2-7	NA	TGTGCCACCAGTGATTTCCCAGGGCTCGGCTACGAGCAGTACTTC	CATSDFPGLGYEQYF
TRBV6-6	once	TRBJ2-7	TRBD1	TGTGCCAGCAGAAGGGGACAGTTCGCGGTCGAGCAGTACTTC	CASRRGQFAVEQYF
TRBV6-4	many	TRBJ1-5	NA	TGTGCCAGCAGTGATGCCGAGGATCAGCCCCAGCATTTT	CASSDAEDQPQHF
TRBV6-2/TRBV6-3	many	TRBJ2-5	TRBD2	TGTGCCAGCGGTCTAGCGGGGGGGCGGGAGACCCAGTACTTC	CASGLAGGRETQYF
TRBV20-1	many	TRBJ2-1	TRBD2	TGCAGTGCCCGAACTAGCGGGGGGCGATATGAGCAGTTCTTC	CSARTSGGRYEQFF
TRBV29-1	many	TRBJ2-1	NA	TGCAGCGTTGAAGATCTAAGCCGACGCTCCTACAATGAGCAGTTCTTC	CSVEDLSRRSYNEQFF
TRBV27	many	TRBJ1-1	TRBD1	TGTGCCAGCAGTTTGGCCCCTGCAGGGGGGCATCGGGACCCTGAAGCTTTCTTT	CASSLAPAGGHRDPEAFF
TRBV19	many	TRBJ1-5	NA	TGTGCCAGTAGTACTGGGGACCAGCCCCAGCATTTT	CASSTGDQPQHF
TRBV6-5	NA	TRBJ2-1	TRBD2	TGTGCCAGCACCCCGAGGAGCGGGAGAGGGAACAATGAGCAGTTCTTC	CASTPRSGRGNNEQFF
TRBV5-6	many	TRBJ2-1	TRBD2	TGTGCCAGCAGACCCGGGACTAGCGGGGGTCATGAGCAGTTCTTC	CASRPGTSGGHEQFF
TRBV19	many	TRBJ1-1	NA	TGTGCCAGTATCGCATTGGGCGGGAGCACTGAAGCTTTCTTT	CASIALGGSTEAFF
TRBV2	NA	TRBJ1-5	NA	TGTGCCAGCACGGAGAGCAATCAGCCCCAGCATTTT	CASTESNQPQHF
TRBV6-5	many	TRBJ1-6	NA	TGTGCCAGCAGGCCCCAGGAGGGCCCCTGGTTTTCCCTCCACTTT	CASRPQEGPWFSLHF
TRBV6-2/TRBV6-3	many	TRBJ2-5	NA	TGTGCCAGCAGCCGGTTTAGAGACCAAGAGACCCAGTACTTC	CASSRFRDQETQYF
TRBV29-1	many	TRBJ2-7	TRBD2	TGCAGCGTGCGGGGGAACTACGAGCAGTACTTC	CSVRGNYEQYF
TRBV2	NA	TRBJ1-6	NA	TGTGCCAGCAGCACCGGGACAAGGAATTCACCCCTCCACTTT	CASSTGTRNSPLHF